This T cell receptor (beta chain) was profiled in a study of identical twins. This clonotype was counted ten times or more. Its antigen is as yet unknown. Template switching added a universal primer site; cDNA carried unique molecular identifiers. TCRdb re-derived calls from the 5' RACE reads in MiXCR, one entry per CDR3 protein. The sample contains a few hundred thousand distinct CDR3 sequences, 8.5% to 10% of which appear only once. Study outcomes and limitations: Abundant beta clonotypes from cord blood had fewer insertions, unlike memory repertoires, which showed none. Out-of-frame alpha sequences shared by twins showed excess low generation probability. Modelling approaches yielded underestimates of out-of-frame TCR alpha sharing between monozygotic twins.

Germline V gene sequence: CDR1 SQVTM, CDR2 ANQGSEA. The CDR3 sequence is 12 residues long. Trimming pared 6 bases from V and 6 bases from J, leaving 12 bases between. The V gene is TRBV29-1, the J gene TRBJ1-5; a weak D match, TRBD1 (5 bases). Sequencing used naive T cells sorted from blood. The origin of this receptor is a woman aged 45 to 65 in good health. CDR3 sequence reads: CSVWDGTQPQHF. The CDR3 DNA is TGCAGCGTCTGGGACGGGACTCAGCCCCAGCATTTT.